Listed here are 3 T cell receptor beta chains from one sample, sequenced in a study of technical replicates of blood from a few donors. TCRdb's table, derived via immunoSEQ multiplex PCR, lists solely in-frame clones and lacks some. The table includes about 59,000 clones, about 93% detected once. Material for sequencing was PBMCs. The receptors were sampled from a human donor in good health. Some clones in this sample may be carry-over from other donors' samples.

This clone was counted once. The V gene is TRBV5-4, the J gene TRBJ2-2; 8 bases align to TRBD2. This CDR3 is built from 16 residues. Per the germline V gene, CDR1 is SGHNT and CDR2 is YYREEE (reference sequence). V lost 4 bases, J lost 5 bases, and 10 bases stayed unmatched. In DNA form, the CDR3 reads TGTGCCAGCAGCCCGCCGGGGGGGCGCAATACCGGGGAGCTGTTTTTT. It encodes CASSPPGGRNTGELFF.

The chain recombines TRBV6-6 with TRBJ2-7; the match to TRBD2 covers 8 bases. The length of the CDR3 is 14 residues. V was pared by 7 bases and J by 0 bases, with 5 bases of the junction left unmatched. Germline V CDR1 and CDR2: MNHNY, SVGAGI (reference sequence). This chain's CDR3 is CASTKLADSYEQYF. DNA of the CDR3: TGTGCCAGCACCAAACTAGCGGACTCCTACGAGCAGTACTTC.

V gene TRBV4-1 combines with J gene TRBJ2-1, with TRBD2 as a possible D gene (6 bases). Trimming pared 2 bases from V and 4 bases from J, leaving 15 bases between. The germline gives CDR1 MGHRA, CDR2 YSYEKL. This CDR3 has 16 residues. The CDR3 nucleotides are TGCGCCAGCAGCCAACGGGCCCTAGGGAGGTACAATGAGCAGTTCTTC. Translation gives CASSQRALGRYNEQFF.